Presented here are 24 T cell receptor beta chains from one specimen sequenced in a study of Graves' ophthalmopathy and Graves' hyperthyroidism. RNA transcripts were the source from which TCR beta CDR3 regions were amplified. In the first round, RT-PCR was carried out with HTBI primers, and a multiplex PCR formed the second round. TCRdb reanalysed the multiplex PCR reads using MiXCR and keeps one entry per CDR3 protein. The table includes roughly 480,000 distinct CDR3 sequences, around an eighth detected once. The specimen sequenced was blood. The source of these receptors is a young woman with Graves' ophthalmopathy.

This clonotype was counted many times. This chain connects TRBV28 to TRBJ1-2, with a weak D call TRBD1 (5 bases). The germline V gene encodes CDR1 MDHEN and CDR2 SYDVKM. The CDR3 consists of 18 residues. Trimming removed 3 bases from V and 5 bases from J, with 25 bases in between. The DNA of the CDR3 is TGTGCCAGCAGTTTCCAACCGAGGTGGCAGGGAATCCGTTATGGCTACACCTTC. Translating it yields CASSFQPRWQGIRYGYTF.

This clonotype has ten or more counts. The V and J genes are TRBV6-5 and TRBJ1-2, with no clear D. Germline CDR1 and CDR2: MNHEY and SVGAGI. This CDR3 region has 16 residues. The ends were cut back, 0 bases at V and 6 bases at J, with 17 bases in the middle. The CDR3 sequence is CASSYSGLNKENGYTF. The CDR3 coding sequence is TGTGCCAGCAGTTACTCGGGCCTGAACAAGGAAAATGGCTACACCTTC.

This clonotype has a count of ten or more. The chain couples TRBV6-1 to TRBJ1-2; D is uncertain. This CDR3 is 15 amino acids long. Germline CDR1 and CDR2: MNHNS and SASEGT. V was cut by 1 base and J by 2 bases, with 11 bases left in between. CDR3 in amino acids: CASSEGFGRNYGYTF. The DNA of the CDR3 is TGTGCCAGCAGTGAAGGTTTCGGAAGGAACTATGGCTACACCTTC.

This clonotype has ten or more counts. V is TRBV7-8 and J is TRBJ2-7; D possibly uses TRBD1 or TRBD2 (5 bases each). Germline values: CDR1 SGHVS, CDR2 FQNEAQ. With 4 bases removed from V and 6 bases from J, the gap between germline ends came to 13 bases. The CDR3 is 13 amino acids. CDR3 loop: CASSSGPAGEQYF. The CDR3 nucleotides are TGTGCCAGCAGCTCGGGGCCGGCTGGCGAGCAGTACTTC.

This clonotype was detected many times. J is TRBJ2-7 and V is TRBV4-1; 14 bases match TRBD2. Germline V gene lookup returns CDR1 MGHRA and CDR2 YSYEKL. Losses at the gene ends were 2 bases for V and 0 bases for J; bases not matched to a gene: 9. The CDR3 contains 19 residues. In DNA form, the CDR3 reads TGCGCCAGCAGCCAACCGGGACAGGGACTAGCGGGAGTCTCCTACGAGCAGTACTTC. This sequence encodes CASSQPGQGLAGVSYEQYF.

This clonotype was seen ten or more times. This chain joins TRBV27 and TRBJ2-5, with D hard to call. The CDR3 totals 12 residues. Trimming took off 8 bases at V and 0 bases at J, with 7 bases between the two ends. Germline CDR1 is MNHEY and CDR2 is SMNVEV (reference sequence). The CDR3 sequence is CASGPYQETQYF. The DNA for the CDR3 is TGTGCCAGCGGCCCGTACCAAGAGACCCAGTACTTC.

This clonotype was counted ten times or more. V gene TRBV24-1 combines with J gene TRBJ2-2, with TRBD2 as a possible D gene (7 bases). The germline gives CDR1 KGHDR, CDR2 SFDVKD. The CDR3 runs to 13 residues. Trimming took 10 bases from V and 3 from J, leaving 11 bases between them. CDR3 sequence: CATEGGDTGELFF. DNA of the CDR3: TGTGCCACGGAGGGGGGGGACACCGGGGAGCTGTTTTTT.

This clonotype was seen more than once but under ten times. This chain connects TRBV30 to TRBJ1-1; perhaps TRBD1 as D (5 bases). The CDR3 is 12 residues long. The germline gives CDR1 GTSNPN, CDR2 SVGIG (reference sequence). Trimming removed 2 bases at V and 3 bases at J, with 7 bases between. The CDR3 DNA reads as TGTGCCTGGAGTCGGGGGTACACTGAAGCTTTCTTT. It yields the protein CAWSRGYTEAFF. The entire variable domain, with the rest obtained from reference TRBV30 and TRBJ1-1, is as follows: SQTIHQWPATLVQPVGSPLSLECTVEGTSNPNLYWYRQAAGRGLQLLFYSVGIGQISSEVPQNLSASRPQDRQFILSSKKLLLSDSGFYLCAWSRGYTEAFFGQGTRLTVV.

This clonotype was found many times. V is TRBV7-2 and J is TRBJ1-1; D is unclear. The V gene's germline CDR1 is SGHTA and CDR2 FQGNSA. The CDR3 sequence is 11 residues long. V was cut by 5 bases and J by 6 bases, with 7 bases left in between. CDR3 in amino acids: CASSSWAEAFF. The CDR3 DNA is TGTGCCAGCAGCAGCTGGGCTGAAGCTTTCTTT. The whole variable domain, remainder taken from reference TRBV7-2 and TRBJ1-1, is GAGVSQSPSNKVTEKGKDVELRCDPISGHTALYWYRQSLGQGLEFLIYFQGNSAPDKSGLPSDRFSAERTGGSVSTLTIQRTQQEDSAVYLCASSSWAEAFFGQGTRLTVV.

In this sample, this clonotype turned up many times. The chain employs TRBV28 and TRBJ1-6; a possible D gene is TRBD1 (6 bases). The ends were cut back, 3 bases at V and 0 bases at J, with 9 bases in the middle. CDR1 is MDHEN and CDR2 is SYDVKM in the germline V gene. This CDR3 comprises 16 residues. CDR3 nucleotides: TGTGCCAGCAGTTTTGGGGGCGGCTCCTATAATTCACCCCTCCACTTT. Amino acid sequence: CASSFGGGSYNSPLHF.

Ten or more counts support this clonotype. The V call is TRBV11-2, the J call TRBJ2-7; tentative D call: TRBD1 (5 bases). The V and J ends lost 5 bases and 5 bases respectively, with 16 bases between them. Germline CDR1 and CDR2: SGHAT and FQNNGV. The CDR3 has 14 amino acids. CDR3 nucleotides: TGTGCCAGCAGCCCCCGGCAGGGAAGGGACGAGCAGTACTTC. This translates into CASSPRQGRDEQYF. The full variable domain, in which reference TRBV11-2 and TRBJ2-7 provide the parts outside the CDR3, is EAGVAQSPRYKIIEKRQSVAFWCNPISGHATLYWYQQILGQGPKLLIQFQNNGVVDDSQLPKDRFSAERLKGVDSTLKIQPAKLEDSAVYLCASSPRQGRDEQYFGPGTRLTVT.

This clonotype has at least ten counts. The chain employs TRBV19 and TRBJ1-1, with 10 bases lining up with TRBD1. J lost 4 bases, V lost 4 bases, and 6 bases had no gene match. The CDR3 consists of 15 residues. CDR1 LNHDA and CDR2 SQIVND come from the germline V gene (reference sequence). CDR3 amino acids: CASSKGQGVGTEAFF. As DNA, the CDR3 is TGTGCCAGTAGTAAAGGACAGGGGGTTGGCACTGAAGCTTTCTTT.

This clonotype was counted at least ten times. J is TRBJ1-1 and V is TRBV4-1; 7 bases line up with TRBD1. CDR3 length: 16 amino acids. V gave up 2 bases and J gave up 5 bases; unmatched junction bases: 11. The germline V gene encodes CDR1 MGHRA and CDR2 YSYEKL. CDR3 sequence reads: CASSQRTGAEVTEAFF. Here the CDR3 DNA reads TGCGCCAGCAGCCAACGAACAGGGGCGGAGGTAACTGAAGCTTTCTTT.

Comment on this clonotype: A much larger clone is a single base away; this may be a read error. The CDR3 loop is CASCRGQGRDNSPLHF. The CDR3 DNA sequence: TGCGCCAGCTGCCGCGGCCAGGGACGCGATAATTCACCCCTCCACTTT. The V and J genes are TRBV4-1 and TRBJ1-6; D might be TRBD1 (5 bases). This CDR3 has 16 amino acids. Germline V CDR1 and CDR2: MGHRA, YSYEKL. Trimming left V 8 bases short and J 5 bases short, with 19 bases between.

This clonotype has a count of ten or more. V gene TRBV6-1 combines with J gene TRBJ1-6, with 7 bases that match TRBD1. CDR3 length equals 15 residues. Germline V gene lookup returns CDR1 MNHNS and CDR2 SASEGT. Trimming at V came to 7 bases and at J to 4 bases, leaving 7 bases not matched to a gene. As DNA, the CDR3 is TGTGCCAGCACCCGGACAGGCCCTTATAATTCACCCCTCCACTTT. Amino acid sequence: CASTRTGPYNSPLHF.

This clonotype was observed a few times. The rearrangement uses TRBV6-1 and TRBJ1-1; a weak D match, TRBD1 (5 bases). Per the germline V gene, CDR1 is MNHNS and CDR2 is SASEGT. The CDR3 is 12 residues long. The ends were cut back, 10 bases at V and 5 bases at J, with 14 bases in the middle. DNA for the CDR3: TGTGCCATCAGCGGGGCCGCAACTGAAGCTTTCTTT. Translation: CAISGAATEAFF.

This clonotype occurred a few times. This chain uses TRBV10-2 with TRBJ1-2; no clear D gene. Germline CDR1 and CDR2: WSHSY and SAAADI. Trimming shortened V by 6 bases and J by 4 bases, and 9 bases separated the two germline ends. CDR3 length equals 12 residues. The CDR3 nucleotides are TGCGCCAGCAGCCCCGCGCTCTATGGCTACACCTTC. This translates into CASSPALYGYTF.

This clonotype was counted ten times or more. V gene TRBV30 combines with J gene TRBJ2-7; D unresolved. V was trimmed by 2 bases and J by 2 bases, leaving 13 bases between them. Germline V gene data show CDR1 as GTSNPN and CDR2 as SVGIG (reference sequence). CDR3 length: 14 residues. The CDR3 nucleotides are TGTGCCTGGAGTCAGCAGTGGAGCACCTACGAGCAGTACTTC. Protein product: CAWSQQWSTYEQYF.

This clonotype was seen repeatedly, ten times or more. The CDR3 reads CASSYPSGTNTGELFF. The CDR3, as DNA: TGTGCCAGCAGTTACCCTAGCGGTACGAACACCGGGGAGCTGTTTTTT. The gene calls are TRBV6-2 or TRBV6-3 and TRBJ2-2; 7 positions agree with TRBD2. Germline CDR1 and CDR2: MNHEY and SVGEGT. The CDR3 is 16 amino acids. V shed 2 bases and J 0 bases; nucleotides not matched to a gene: 3.

This clonotype occurred many times. The chain combines TRBV6-4 with TRBJ2-5; D could derive from TRBD1 or TRBD2 (5 bases each). This CDR3 is built from 13 residues. Trimming left V 7 bases short and J 7 bases short, with 16 bases between. Per germline, CDR1 MRHNA and CDR2 SNTAGT. For the CDR3, the DNA is TGTGCCAGCACCAGGACAACCGAGGGGACCCAGTACTTC. Its protein is CASTRTTEGTQYF.

This clonotype has at least ten counts. The rearrangement links TRBV2 to TRBJ1-1, with no clear D. Germline V gene data show CDR1 as SNHLY and CDR2 as FYNNEI. The CDR3 contains 14 residues. Trimming removed 2 bases from V and 0 bases from J, with 7 bases in between. The CDR3 reads CASSERFMNTEAFF. CDR3 nucleotides: TGTGCCAGCAGTGAACGGTTTATGAACACTGAAGCTTTCTTT.

This clonotype has at least ten counts. The chain combines TRBV11-2 with TRBJ1-2; D gene ambiguous. Trimming took 1 base from V and 3 from J, leaving 6 bases between them. Germline CDR1 and CDR2: SGHAT and FQNNGV. This CDR3 region has 13 residues. Written as DNA, the CDR3 is TGTGCCAGCAGCTTAGGTGCGCACTATGGCTACACCTTC. Amino acids: CASSLGAHYGYTF.

This clonotype turned up a few times. The J gene is TRBJ2-4, the V gene TRBV6-2 or TRBV6-3; 9 bases map to TRBD2. The J segment lost 0 bases and the V segment lost 2 bases, leaving 8 bases of the junction unmatched. This CDR3 is 18 amino acids long. The germline V gene encodes CDR1 MNHEY and CDR2 SVGEGT. CDR3 DNA sequence: TGTGCCAGCAGTTACCCACTAGCGGGTTATCTAGCCAAAAACATTCAGTACTTC. Translating it yields CASSYPLAGYLAKNIQYF.

This clonotype showed up many times. This chain joins TRBV4-1 and TRBJ2-5; no clear D gene. Germline loops: CDR1 MGHRA, CDR2 YSYEKL. V lost 0 bases and J 5 bases, leaving 10 bases between the germline ends. The CDR3 sequence is 14 residues long. The CDR3: CASSQEGRRETQYF. In DNA form, the CDR3 reads TGCGCCAGCAGCCAAGAGGGCCGTCGGGAGACCCAGTACTTC.